Given below is one TCR beta chain in context. Its antigen is currently unknown. The primer mix had 52 TRBV and 13 TRBJ primers. The assay was immunoSEQ multiplex PCR, and TCRdb's table has in-frame clones only and misses some. The table shows about 5,900 clones, with about 80% occurring only once. This sample stems from a study of regulatory T cells. Findings and caveats of the study: Control CD8+ cells showed a nonsignificant trend toward higher Shannon entropy than patient CD8+ cells. Regulatory T cells showed the strongest V-J pair restriction and V/J gene skewing among patient repertoires.

Two CD3G-deficient patients had more severe autoimmunity; all had some. Patients aged 2 to 39 years had fewer naive T cells. The clonotype originates from a child aged 10-17 years with CD3G deficiency. The source material was CD8+ T cells sorted from blood.

The chain's CDR3 is CASSHGVDGEQYF. The CDR3 DNA sequence: TGTGCCAGTAGCCACGGAGTGGATGGAGAGCAGTACTTC. V and J are TRBV19 and TRBJ2-5, with D uncertain. This CDR3 is 13 amino acids long. The V gene lost 6 bases and the J gene lost 11 bases, with 19 bases spanning the gap. In germline, CDR1 is LNHDA, CDR2 SQIVND (reference sequence).